This record concerns one TCR beta chain sequence. Its target is not known. The CDR3 length is 15 residues. Germline values: CDR1 SNHLY, CDR2 FYNNEI. V lost 7 bases and J lost 3, with 17 bases in between. The data were obtained in a study of T cell repertoires in cytomegalovirus infection. Study information: As its CMV epitopes, the study selected recently identified HLA-C-restricted and well-studied HLA-B-restricted targets. Through public TCR beta signatures, both CMV infection and matching HLA type were indicated.

Each CDR3 protein is one row after TCRdb ran MiXCR on the reads. The sample has roughly 920,000 distinct CDR3 sequences, about 33% seen once. Points from the study as a whole: Pooled public TCR beta family frequency picked out CMV carriers with the relevant HLA. What dominated the ex vivo response were HLA-C-restricted CMV-specific TCR beta clonotypes.

V usage is TRBV2 and J usage is TRBJ2-3; D unclear. This clonotype was obtained from a human donor in good health (CMV status not recorded). Some clones in this sample may be carry-over from other donors' samples. The material was cultured CD8+ T cells from PBMCs, obtained from culture after CMV antigen stimulation. CDR3 bases: TGTGCCAGCACCCTGTACCCCGAAGGGACAGATACGCAGTATTTT. Its translation is CASTLYPEGTDTQYF.